Sequencing of this T cell receptor beta chain was carried out in a study of Ad26.COV2.S vaccination and SARS-CoV-2 variants. Data came from immunoSEQ multiplex PCR; TCRdb stores just in-frame clones and leaves some out. The sample includes about 350,000 clones, approximately 86% seen only once; the top ten take approximately 11%. Treatment specified: roughly 19 received Ad26.COV2.S at low or high dose, single or two shots; about 5 received placebo; per-sample allocation not given. At day 63 after the first vaccine or placebo injection, samples were drawn. Germline V lookup: CDR1 MNHEY, CDR2 SVGEGT. V lost 6 bases and J 2 bases, leaving 20 bases between the germline ends. The length of the CDR3 is 17 residues.

Sequenced here: peripheral blood, sampled in a trial of Ad26.COV2.S vaccine versus placebo. The TCR comes from a person aged 18-65 years who received the Ad26.COV2.S COVID-19 vaccine or a placebo. The rearrangement uses TRBV6-2 or TRBV6-3 and TRBJ2-1; possibly TRBD1 for D (6 bases). CDR3 region: CASSSPWGRGTYNEQFF. Written as DNA, the CDR3 is TGTGCCAGCAGCTCTCCTTGGGGCAGGGGAACCTACAATGAGCAGTTCTTC.